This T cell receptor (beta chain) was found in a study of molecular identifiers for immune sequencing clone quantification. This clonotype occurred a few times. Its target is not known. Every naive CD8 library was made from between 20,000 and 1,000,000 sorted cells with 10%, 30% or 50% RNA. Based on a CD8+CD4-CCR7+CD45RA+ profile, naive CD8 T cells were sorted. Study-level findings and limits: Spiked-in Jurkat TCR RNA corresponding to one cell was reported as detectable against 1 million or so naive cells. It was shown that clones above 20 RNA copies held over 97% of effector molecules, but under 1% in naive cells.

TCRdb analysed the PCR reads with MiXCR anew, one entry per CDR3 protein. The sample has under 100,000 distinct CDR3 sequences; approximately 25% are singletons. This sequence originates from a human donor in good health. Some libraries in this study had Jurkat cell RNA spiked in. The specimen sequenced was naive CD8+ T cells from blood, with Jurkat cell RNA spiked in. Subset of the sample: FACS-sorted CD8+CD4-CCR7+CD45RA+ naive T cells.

This chain's CDR3 is CAIRDRANEKLFF. For the CDR3, the DNA is TGTGCCATCCGGGACAGGGCGAATGAAAAACTGTTTTTT. The chain carries TRBV19 and TRBJ1-4, with 9 bases identical to TRBD1. Germline V gene lookup returns CDR1 LNHDA and CDR2 SQIVND (reference sequence). After removal of 10 bases from V and 5 bases from J, the junction contained 5 bases not matched to a gene. This CDR3 has 13 residues.